A selection of T cell receptor beta chains follows, all from one sample in a study of human T cells and chemical hapten exposure. Each CDR3 protein gets one entry after TCRdb re-called the RACE reads with MiXCR. The sample contains roughly 160,000 distinct CDR3 sequences, about 14% of which appear only once. The specimen was whole blood, collected in connection with sensitization to the hapten diphenylcyclopropenone (DPC). These receptors came from a woman in her 30s with alopecia areata. Some clones in this sample may be carry-over from other donors' samples. The CDR3 runs from the conserved cysteine through the conserved F or W. Each record gives: V gene, J gene, CDR3 length, CDR3 protein.

v_gene: TRBV2
j_gene: TRBJ2-3
len: 13
CDR3aa: CARDRGAPNTQYF

v_gene: TRBV29-1
j_gene: TRBJ1-1
len: 14
CDR3aa: CSVEVAAGNTEAFF

v_gene: TRBV12-3/TRBV12-4
j_gene: TRBJ1-1
len: 13
CDR3aa: CASSPIGGTEAFF

v_gene: TRBV27
j_gene: TRBJ1-4
len: 14
CDR3aa: CASSLVGNGEKLFF

v_gene: TRBV6-5
j_gene: TRBJ1-2
len: 13
CDR3aa: CASSPRSRHGYTF

v_gene: TRBV28
j_gene: TRBJ1-5
len: 12
CDR3aa: CASSLLEEPQHF

v_gene: TRBV4-1
j_gene: TRBJ2-2
len: 17
CDR3aa: CASSQDKSGANTGELFF

v_gene: TRBV2
j_gene: TRBJ1-5
len: 15
CDR3aa: CASSEMGMSNQPQHF

v_gene: TRBV29-1
j_gene: TRBJ2-1
len: 16
CDR3aa: CSVSPKREGAYNEQFF

v_gene: TRBV3-1
j_gene: TRBJ2-3
len: 14
CDR3aa: CASSQDRFADTQYF

v_gene: TRBV7-9
j_gene: TRBJ2-7
len: 13
CDR3aa: CASEGQGSYEQYF

v_gene: TRBV18
j_gene: TRBJ1-6
len: 15
CDR3aa: CASSPEQAGNSPLHF

v_gene: TRBV7-9
j_gene: TRBJ2-6
len: 18
CDR3aa: CASSGWDRVLSGANVLTF

v_gene: TRBV12-3/TRBV12-4
j_gene: TRBJ2-1
len: 13
CDR3aa: CASGWESYNEQFF

v_gene: TRBV11-1
j_gene: TRBJ2-7
len: 15
CDR3aa: CASSLFRGGGYEQYF

v_gene: TRBV27
j_gene: TRBJ2-7
len: 15
CDR3aa: CASSGQGSRLREQYF

v_gene: TRBV6-6
j_gene: TRBJ2-7
len: 12
CDR3aa: CASSRSTFEQYF

v_gene: TRBV6-2/TRBV6-3
j_gene: TRBJ2-7
len: 13
CDR3aa: CASSYGTTYEQYF

v_gene: TRBV2
j_gene: TRBJ2-5
len: 14
CDR3aa: CASREDSGRGTQYF

v_gene: TRBV9
j_gene: TRBJ2-2
len: 13
CDR3aa: CASSDRMAGELFF

v_gene: TRBV7-8
j_gene: TRBJ2-3
len: 17
CDR3aa: CASSLAGAGGGTDTQYF

v_gene: TRBV18
j_gene: TRBJ2-5
len: 15
CDR3aa: CASSPSASGQETQYF

v_gene: TRBV24-1
j_gene: TRBJ1-5
len: 13
CDR3aa: CATSPGANQPQHF

v_gene: TRBV20-1
j_gene: TRBJ2-7
len: 11
CDR3aa: CSADSGNEQYF

v_gene: TRBV30
j_gene: TRBJ1-6
len: 13
CDR3aa: CAWSPRGNSPLHF

v_gene: TRBV29-1
j_gene: TRBJ1-1
len: 13
CDR3aa: CSVVGTGDTEAFF

v_gene: TRBV5-4
j_gene: TRBJ2-6
len: 15
CDR3aa: CASSLDLSGANVLTF

v_gene: TRBV12-3/TRBV12-4
j_gene: TRBJ2-3
len: 13
CDR3aa: CANARGLTDTQYF

v_gene: TRBV6-6
j_gene: TRBJ2-1
len: 15
CDR3aa: CASSYDVGGMPEQFF

v_gene: TRBV7-6
j_gene: TRBJ2-3
len: 17
CDR3aa: CASSLRRGRSGTDTQYF

v_gene: TRBV28
j_gene: TRBJ2-2
len: 13
CDR3aa: CASGLLDTGELFF

v_gene: TRBV19
j_gene: TRBJ1-2
len: 16
CDR3aa: CASSRAWGDPGYGYTF

v_gene: TRBV7-9
j_gene: TRBJ2-5
len: 15
CDR3aa: CASSLAGPPQETQYF

v_gene: TRBV3-1
j_gene: TRBJ2-2
len: 17
CDR3aa: CASSPPRGGANTGELFF

v_gene: TRBV12-3/TRBV12-4
j_gene: TRBJ2-7
len: 13
CDR3aa: CASSRTHRYEQYF

v_gene: TRBV9
j_gene: TRBJ2-5
len: 15
CDR3aa: CASSASPTPGETQYF

v_gene: TRBV7-6
j_gene: TRBJ2-1
len: 14
CDR3aa: CASSPPGSTPKQFF

v_gene: TRBV24-1
j_gene: TRBJ1-5
len: 16
CDR3aa: CATSDATGGRVQPQHF

v_gene: TRBV5-1
j_gene: TRBJ1-3
len: 14
CDR3aa: CASSDGTVGNTIYF

v_gene: TRBV14
j_gene: TRBJ1-5
len: 18
CDR3aa: CASSQGNWGPNGNQPQHF

v_gene: TRBV4-1
j_gene: TRBJ2-7
len: 15
CDR3aa: CASSQGQGDLYEQYF

v_gene: TRBV6-5
j_gene: TRBJ2-2
len: 13
CDR3aa: CASKVRATGELFF

v_gene: TRBV29-1
j_gene: TRBJ2-5
len: 13
CDR3aa: CSVGALAGETQYF

v_gene: TRBV18
j_gene: TRBJ1-1
len: 19
CDR3aa: CASSRLTGGVGSPPAPAFF

v_gene: TRBV11-2
j_gene: TRBJ1-3
len: 15
CDR3aa: CASSLRREGGNTIYF

v_gene: TRBV12-3/TRBV12-4
j_gene: TRBJ1-5
len: 14
CDR3aa: CASGTGGRNQPQHF

v_gene: TRBV7-6
j_gene: TRBJ1-3
len: 13
CDR3aa: CASSLGWGNTIYF

v_gene: TRBV30
j_gene: TRBJ1-1
len: 13
CDR3aa: CAWSVGGNTEAFF

v_gene: TRBV12-3/TRBV12-4
j_gene: TRBJ1-4
len: 14
CDR3aa: CASRSLTDYEKLFF

v_gene: TRBV5-1
j_gene: TRBJ1-1
len: 15
CDR3aa: CASSSLGQADTEAFF